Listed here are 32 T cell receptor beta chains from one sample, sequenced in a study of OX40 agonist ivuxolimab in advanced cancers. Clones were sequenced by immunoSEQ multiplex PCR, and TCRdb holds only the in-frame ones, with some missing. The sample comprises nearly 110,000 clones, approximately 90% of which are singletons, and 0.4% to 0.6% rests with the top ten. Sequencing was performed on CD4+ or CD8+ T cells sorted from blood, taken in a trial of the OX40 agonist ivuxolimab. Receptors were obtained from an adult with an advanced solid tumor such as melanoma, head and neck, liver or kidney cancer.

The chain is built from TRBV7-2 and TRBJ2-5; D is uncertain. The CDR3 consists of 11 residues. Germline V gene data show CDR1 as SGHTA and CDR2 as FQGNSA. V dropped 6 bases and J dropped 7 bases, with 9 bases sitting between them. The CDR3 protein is CASRVVGTQYF. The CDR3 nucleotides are TGTGCCAGCAGAGTGGTTGGGACCCAGTACTTC.

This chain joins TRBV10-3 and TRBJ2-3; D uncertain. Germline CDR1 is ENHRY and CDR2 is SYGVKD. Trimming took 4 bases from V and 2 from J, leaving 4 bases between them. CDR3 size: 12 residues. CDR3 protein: CAISGTTDTQYF. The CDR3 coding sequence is TGTGCCATCAGTGGGACCACAGATACGCAGTATTTT.

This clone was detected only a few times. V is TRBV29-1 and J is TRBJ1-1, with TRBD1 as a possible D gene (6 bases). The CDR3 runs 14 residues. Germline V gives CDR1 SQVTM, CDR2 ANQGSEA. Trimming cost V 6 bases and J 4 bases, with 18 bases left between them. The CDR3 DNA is TGCAGCGTCTCGGAAACAGGGCAGGGCACTGAAGCTTTCTTT. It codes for CSVSETGQGTEAFF.

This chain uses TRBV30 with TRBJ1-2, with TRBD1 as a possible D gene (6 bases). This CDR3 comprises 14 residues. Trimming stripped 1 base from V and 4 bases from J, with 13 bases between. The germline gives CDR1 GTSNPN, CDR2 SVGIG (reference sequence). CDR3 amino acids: CAWSGMTGTYGYTF. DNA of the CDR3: TGTGCCTGGAGTGGGATGACAGGCACCTATGGCTACACCTTC.

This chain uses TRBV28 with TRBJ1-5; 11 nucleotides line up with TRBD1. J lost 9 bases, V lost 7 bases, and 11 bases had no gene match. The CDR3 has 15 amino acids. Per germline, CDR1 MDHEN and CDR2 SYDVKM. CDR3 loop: CASTGTGGYFGPQHF. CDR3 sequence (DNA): TGTGCCAGCACTGGGACAGGGGGTTATTTCGGGCCCCAGCATTTT.

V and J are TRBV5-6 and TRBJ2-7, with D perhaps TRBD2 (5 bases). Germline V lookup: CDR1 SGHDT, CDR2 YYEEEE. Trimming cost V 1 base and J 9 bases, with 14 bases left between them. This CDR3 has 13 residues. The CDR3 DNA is TGTGCCAGCAGCTTGCTTACGGGGAGTGGGCAGTACTTC. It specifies CASSLLTGSGQYF.

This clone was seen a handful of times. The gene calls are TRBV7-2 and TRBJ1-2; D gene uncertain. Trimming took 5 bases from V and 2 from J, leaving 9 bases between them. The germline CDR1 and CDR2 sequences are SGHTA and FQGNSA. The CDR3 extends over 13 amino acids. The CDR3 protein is CASSGRENYGYTF. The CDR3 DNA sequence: TGTGCCAGCAGCGGACGGGAGAACTATGGCTACACCTTC.

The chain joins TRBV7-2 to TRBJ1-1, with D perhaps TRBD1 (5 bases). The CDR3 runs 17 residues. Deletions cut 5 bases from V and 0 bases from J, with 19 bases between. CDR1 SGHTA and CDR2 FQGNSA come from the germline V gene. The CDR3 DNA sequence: TGTGCCAGCAGCACCCATACGGGGGGGAGGGTGAACACTGAAGCTTTCTTT. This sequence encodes CASSTHTGGRVNTEAFF. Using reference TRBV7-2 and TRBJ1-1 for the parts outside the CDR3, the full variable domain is GAGVSQSPSNKVTEKGKDVELRCDPISGHTALYWYRQSLGQGLEFLIYFQGNSAPDKSGLPSDRFSAERTGGSVSTLTIQRTQQEDSAVYLCASSTHTGGRVNTEAFFGQGTRLTVV.

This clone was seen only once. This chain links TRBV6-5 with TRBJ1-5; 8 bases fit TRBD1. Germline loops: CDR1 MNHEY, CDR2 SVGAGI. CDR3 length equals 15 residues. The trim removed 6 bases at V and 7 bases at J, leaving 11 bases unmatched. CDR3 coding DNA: TGTGCCAGCAGCCAAGCAGGGGGCGCAGCCCAGCCCCAGCATTTT. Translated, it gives CASSQAGGAAQPQHF.

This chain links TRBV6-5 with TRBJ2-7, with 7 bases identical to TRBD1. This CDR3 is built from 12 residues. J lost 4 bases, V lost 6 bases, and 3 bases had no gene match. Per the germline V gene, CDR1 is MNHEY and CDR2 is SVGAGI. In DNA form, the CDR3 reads TGTGCCAGCAGCCTACAGGGGTACGAGCAGTACTTC. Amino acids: CASSLQGYEQYF.

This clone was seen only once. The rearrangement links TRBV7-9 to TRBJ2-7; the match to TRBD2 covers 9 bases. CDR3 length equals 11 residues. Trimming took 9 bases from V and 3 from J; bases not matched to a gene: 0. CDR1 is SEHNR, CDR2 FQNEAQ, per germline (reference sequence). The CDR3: CASSGSYEQYF. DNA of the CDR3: TGTGCCAGTAGCGGGAGCTACGAGCAGTACTTC.

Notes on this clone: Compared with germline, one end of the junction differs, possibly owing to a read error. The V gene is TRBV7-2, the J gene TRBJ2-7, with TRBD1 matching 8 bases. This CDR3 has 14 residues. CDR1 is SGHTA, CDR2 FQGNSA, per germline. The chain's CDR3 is CASSSGQAFYGQYF. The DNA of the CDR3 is TGTGCCAGCAGCTCGGGACAGGCTTTTTACGGGCAGTACTTC.

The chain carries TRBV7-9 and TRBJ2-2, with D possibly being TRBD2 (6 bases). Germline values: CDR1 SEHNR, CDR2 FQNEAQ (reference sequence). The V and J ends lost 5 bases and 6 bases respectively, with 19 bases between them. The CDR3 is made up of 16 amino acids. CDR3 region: CASSPGERQAAGELFF. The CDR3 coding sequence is TGTGCCAGCAGCCCGGGGGAACGCCAGGCGGCCGGGGAGCTGTTTTTT.

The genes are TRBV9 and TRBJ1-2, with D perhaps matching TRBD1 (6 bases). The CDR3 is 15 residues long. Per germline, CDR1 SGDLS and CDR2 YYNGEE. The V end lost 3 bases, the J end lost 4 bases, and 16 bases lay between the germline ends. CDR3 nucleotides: TGTGCCAGCAGCGCCTACAGGGCCGACCTCTATGGCTACACCTTC. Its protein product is CASSAYRADLYGYTF.

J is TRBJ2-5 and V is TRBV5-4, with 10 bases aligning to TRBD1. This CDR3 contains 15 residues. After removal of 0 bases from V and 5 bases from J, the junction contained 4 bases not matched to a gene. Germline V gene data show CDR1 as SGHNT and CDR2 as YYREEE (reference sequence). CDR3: CASSLGQGARETQYF. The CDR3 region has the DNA TGTGCCAGCAGCTTGGGACAGGGGGCGAGGGAGACCCAGTACTTC.

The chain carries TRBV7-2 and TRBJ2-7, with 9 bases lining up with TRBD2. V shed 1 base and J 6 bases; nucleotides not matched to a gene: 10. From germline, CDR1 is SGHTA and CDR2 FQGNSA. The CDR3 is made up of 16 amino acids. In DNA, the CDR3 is TGTGCCAGCAGCTTAGACTGGGCTAGCGGGGCTGTCGAGCAGTACTTC. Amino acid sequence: CASSLDWASGAVEQYF.

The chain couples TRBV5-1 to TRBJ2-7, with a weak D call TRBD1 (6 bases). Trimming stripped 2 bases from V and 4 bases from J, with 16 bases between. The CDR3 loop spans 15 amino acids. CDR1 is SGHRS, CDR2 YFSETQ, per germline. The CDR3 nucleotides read TGCGCCAGCAGCTTCGGAGAGGGGGTACGGTACGAGCAGTACTTC. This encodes CASSFGEGVRYEQYF.

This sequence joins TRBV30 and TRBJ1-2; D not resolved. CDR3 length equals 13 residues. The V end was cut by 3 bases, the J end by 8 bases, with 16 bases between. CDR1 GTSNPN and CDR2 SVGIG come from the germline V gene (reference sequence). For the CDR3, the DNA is TGTGCCTGGAGAGGGTCCAGCGAGGGCGGCTACACCTTC. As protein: CAWRGSSEGGYTF. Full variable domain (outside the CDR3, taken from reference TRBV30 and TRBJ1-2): SQTIHQWPATLVQPVGSPLSLECTVEGTSNPNLYWYRQAAGRGLQLLFYSVGIGQISSEVPQNLSASRPQDRQFILSSKKLLLSDSGFYLCAWRGSSEGGYTFGSGTRLTVV.

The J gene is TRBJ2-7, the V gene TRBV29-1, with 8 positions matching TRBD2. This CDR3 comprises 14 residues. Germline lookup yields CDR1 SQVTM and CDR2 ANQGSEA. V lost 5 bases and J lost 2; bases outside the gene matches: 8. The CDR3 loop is CSVRIAGQPYEQYF. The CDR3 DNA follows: TGCAGCGTTAGGATAGCGGGGCAACCCTACGAGCAGTACTTC.

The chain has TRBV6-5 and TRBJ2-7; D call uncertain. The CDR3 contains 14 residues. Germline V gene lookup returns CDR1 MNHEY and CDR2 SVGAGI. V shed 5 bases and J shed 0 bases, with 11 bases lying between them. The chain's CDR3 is CASSGRQLSYEQYF. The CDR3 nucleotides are TGTGCCAGCAGTGGTCGACAACTCTCCTACGAGCAGTACTTC.

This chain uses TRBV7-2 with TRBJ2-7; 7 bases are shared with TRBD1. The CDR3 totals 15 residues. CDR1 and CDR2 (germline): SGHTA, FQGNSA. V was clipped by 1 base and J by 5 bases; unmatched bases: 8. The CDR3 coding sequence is TGTGCCAGCAGCTTAGGATTGGGACAGTCTAACGAGCAGTACTTC. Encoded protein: CASSLGLGQSNEQYF.

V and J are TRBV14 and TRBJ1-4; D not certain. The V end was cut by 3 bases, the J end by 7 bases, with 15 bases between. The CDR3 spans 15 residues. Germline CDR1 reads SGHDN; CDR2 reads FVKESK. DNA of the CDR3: TGTGCCAGCAGCCAGGATTCTTCAAGAAGTGAAAAACTGTTTTTT. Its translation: CASSQDSSRSEKLFF.

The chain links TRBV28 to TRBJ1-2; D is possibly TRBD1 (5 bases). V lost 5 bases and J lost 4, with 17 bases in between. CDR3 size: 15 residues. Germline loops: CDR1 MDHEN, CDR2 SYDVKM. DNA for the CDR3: TGTGCCAGCAGTCCCAACCCCAGGGTTGCCTATGGCTACACCTTC. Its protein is CASSPNPRVAYGYTF.

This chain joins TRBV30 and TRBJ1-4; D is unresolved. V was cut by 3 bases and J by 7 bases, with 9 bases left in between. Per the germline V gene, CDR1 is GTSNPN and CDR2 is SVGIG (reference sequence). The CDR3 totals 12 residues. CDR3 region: CAWRVGTEKLFF. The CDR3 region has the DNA TGTGCCTGGAGAGTGGGCACTGAAAAACTGTTTTTT.

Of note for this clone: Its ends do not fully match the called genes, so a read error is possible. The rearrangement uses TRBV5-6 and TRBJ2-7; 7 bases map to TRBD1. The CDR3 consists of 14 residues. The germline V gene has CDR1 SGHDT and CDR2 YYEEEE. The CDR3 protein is CASSFRDRPYGWDF. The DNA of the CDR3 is TGTGCCAGCAGCTTTAGGGACAGACCCTATGGTTGGGACTTC.

Written as DNA, the CDR3 is TGTGCCAGCAGCTCTTCAGGGTCAGGGGCCAACGTCCTGACTTTC. Encoded protein: CASSSSGSGANVLTF. The chain carries TRBV6-4 and TRBJ2-6, with D maybe TRBD1 (5 bases). From germline, CDR1 is MRHNA and CDR2 SNTAGT. V dropped 6 bases and J dropped 4 bases, with 13 bases sitting between them. This CDR3 spans 15 amino acids.

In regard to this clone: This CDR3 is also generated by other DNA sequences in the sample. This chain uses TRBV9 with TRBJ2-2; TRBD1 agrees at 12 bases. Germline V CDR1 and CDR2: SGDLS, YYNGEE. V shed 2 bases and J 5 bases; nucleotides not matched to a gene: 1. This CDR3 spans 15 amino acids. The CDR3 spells CASSVGQGATGELFF. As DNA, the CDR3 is TGTGCCAGCAGCGTGGGACAGGGGGCTACCGGGGAGCTGTTTTTT.

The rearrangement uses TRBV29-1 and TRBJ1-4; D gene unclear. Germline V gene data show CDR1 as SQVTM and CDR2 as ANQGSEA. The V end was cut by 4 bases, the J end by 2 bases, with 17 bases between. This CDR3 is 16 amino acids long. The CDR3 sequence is CSVGGGDPSTNEKLFF. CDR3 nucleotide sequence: TGCAGCGTTGGCGGTGGGGATCCTTCGACTAATGAAAAACTGTTTTTT.

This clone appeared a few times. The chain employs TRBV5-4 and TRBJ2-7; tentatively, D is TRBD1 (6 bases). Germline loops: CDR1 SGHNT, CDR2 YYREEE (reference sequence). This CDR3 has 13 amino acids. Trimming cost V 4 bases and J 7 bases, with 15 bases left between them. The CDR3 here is CASSRQDVGEQYF. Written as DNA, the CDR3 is TGTGCCAGCAGCCGACAGGACGTAGGAGAGCAGTACTTC.

The CDR3 is CASRRTGSMSGELFF. The CDR3 DNA is TGTGCCAGCAGGAGGACAGGGTCGATGTCCGGGGAGCTGTTTTTT. The chain is built from TRBV7-2 and TRBJ2-2, with TRBD1 matching 8 bases. The CDR3 has 15 amino acids. Germline CDR1 SGHTA, CDR2 FQGNSA. V lost 6 bases, J lost 6 bases, and 9 bases stayed unmatched.

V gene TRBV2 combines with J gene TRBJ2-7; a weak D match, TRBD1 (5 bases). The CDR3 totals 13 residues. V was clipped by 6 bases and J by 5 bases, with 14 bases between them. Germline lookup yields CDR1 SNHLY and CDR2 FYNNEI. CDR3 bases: TGTGCCAGCAGGACGCCAGGGAATCACGAGCAGTACTTC. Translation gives CASRTPGNHEQYF.

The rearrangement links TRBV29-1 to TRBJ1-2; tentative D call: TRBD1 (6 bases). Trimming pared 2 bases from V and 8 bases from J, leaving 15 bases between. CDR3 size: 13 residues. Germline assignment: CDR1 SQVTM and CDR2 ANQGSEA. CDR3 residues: CSVEPAGARGYTF. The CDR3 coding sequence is TGCAGCGTTGAACCGGCGGGGGCGCGAGGCTACACCTTC.